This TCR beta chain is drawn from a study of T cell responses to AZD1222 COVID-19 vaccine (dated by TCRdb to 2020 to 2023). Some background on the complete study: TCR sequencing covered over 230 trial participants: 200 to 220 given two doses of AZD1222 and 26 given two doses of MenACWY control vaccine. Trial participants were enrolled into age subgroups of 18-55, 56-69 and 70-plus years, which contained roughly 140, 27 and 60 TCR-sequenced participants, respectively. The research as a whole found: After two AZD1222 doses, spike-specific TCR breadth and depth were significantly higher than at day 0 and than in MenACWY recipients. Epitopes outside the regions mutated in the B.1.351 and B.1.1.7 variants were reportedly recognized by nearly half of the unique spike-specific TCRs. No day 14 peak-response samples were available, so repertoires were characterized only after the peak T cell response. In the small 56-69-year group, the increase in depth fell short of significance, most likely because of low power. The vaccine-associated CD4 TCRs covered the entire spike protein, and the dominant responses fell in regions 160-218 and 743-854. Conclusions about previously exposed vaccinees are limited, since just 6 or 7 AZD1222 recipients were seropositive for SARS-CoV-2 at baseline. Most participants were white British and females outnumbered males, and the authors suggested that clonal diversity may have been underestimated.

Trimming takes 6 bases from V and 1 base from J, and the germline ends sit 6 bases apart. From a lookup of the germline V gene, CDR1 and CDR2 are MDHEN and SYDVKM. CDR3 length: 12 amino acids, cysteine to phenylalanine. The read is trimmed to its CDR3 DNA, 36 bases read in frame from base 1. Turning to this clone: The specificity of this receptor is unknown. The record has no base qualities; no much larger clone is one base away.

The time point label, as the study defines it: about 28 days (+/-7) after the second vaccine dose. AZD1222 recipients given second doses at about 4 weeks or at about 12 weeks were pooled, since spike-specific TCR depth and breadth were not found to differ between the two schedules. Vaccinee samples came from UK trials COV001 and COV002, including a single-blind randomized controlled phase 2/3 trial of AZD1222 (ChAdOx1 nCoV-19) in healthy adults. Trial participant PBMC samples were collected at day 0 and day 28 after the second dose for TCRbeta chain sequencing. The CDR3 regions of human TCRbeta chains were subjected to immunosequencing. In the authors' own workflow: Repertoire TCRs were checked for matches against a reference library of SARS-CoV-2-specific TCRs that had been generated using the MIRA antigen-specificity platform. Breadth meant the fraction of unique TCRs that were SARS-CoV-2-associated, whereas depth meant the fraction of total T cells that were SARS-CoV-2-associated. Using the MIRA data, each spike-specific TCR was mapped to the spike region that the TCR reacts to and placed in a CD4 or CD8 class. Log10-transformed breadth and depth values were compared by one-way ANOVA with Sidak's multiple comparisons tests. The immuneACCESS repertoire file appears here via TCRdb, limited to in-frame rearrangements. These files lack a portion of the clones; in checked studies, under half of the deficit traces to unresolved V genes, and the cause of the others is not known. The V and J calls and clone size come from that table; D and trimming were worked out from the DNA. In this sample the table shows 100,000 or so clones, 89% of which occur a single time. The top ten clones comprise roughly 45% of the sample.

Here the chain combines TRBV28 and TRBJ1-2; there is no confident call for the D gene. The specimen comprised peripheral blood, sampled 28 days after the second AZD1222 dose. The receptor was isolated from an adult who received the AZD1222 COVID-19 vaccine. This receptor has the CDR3 CASSYRNYGYTF. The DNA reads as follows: TGTGCCAGCAGCTATCGTAACTATGGCTACACCTTC.